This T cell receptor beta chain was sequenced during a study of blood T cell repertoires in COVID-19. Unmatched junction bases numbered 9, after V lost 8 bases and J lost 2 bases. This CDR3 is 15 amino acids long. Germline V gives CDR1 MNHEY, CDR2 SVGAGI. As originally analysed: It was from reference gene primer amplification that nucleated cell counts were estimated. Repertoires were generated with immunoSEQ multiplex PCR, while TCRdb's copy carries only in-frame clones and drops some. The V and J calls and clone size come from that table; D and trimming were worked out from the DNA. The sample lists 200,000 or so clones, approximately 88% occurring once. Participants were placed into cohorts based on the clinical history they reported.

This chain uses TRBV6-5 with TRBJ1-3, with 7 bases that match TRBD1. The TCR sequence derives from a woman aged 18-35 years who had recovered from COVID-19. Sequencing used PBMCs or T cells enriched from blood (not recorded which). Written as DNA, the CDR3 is TGTGCCAGCCGAACTACAGGGGAGGCTGGAAACACCATATATTTT. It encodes CASRTTGEAGNTIYF.